Following are 2 T cell receptor beta chains from one sample sequenced in a study of immune evolution from preneoplasia to lung adenocarcinoma. The data were produced by immunoSEQ multiplex PCR, yet TCRdb's version contains in-frame clones alone and is incomplete. The table shows under 3,000 clones, with almost 85% occurring only once. The material sequenced was FFPE normal lung tissue adjacent to the tumor. Receptors originate from a person between 45 and 65 years old with lung adenocarcinoma.

This rearrangement joins TRBV25-1 to TRBJ1-1, with D maybe TRBD1 (6 bases). V lost 7 bases to trimming and J lost 1 base, with 19 bases between them. The length of the CDR3 is 16 residues. CDR1 is MGHDK, CDR2 SYGVNS, per germline. The CDR3 reads CASIPTAAGANTEAFF. CDR3 sequence (DNA): TGTGCCAGCATTCCCACAGCGGCAGGGGCGAACACTGAAGCTTTCTTT. The complete variable domain, with remaining parts taken from reference TRBV25-1 and TRBJ1-1, reads EADIYQTPRYLVIGTGKKITLECSQTMGHDKMYWYQQDPGMELHLIHYSYGVNSTEKGDLSSESTVSRIRTEHFPLTLESARPSHTSQYLCASIPTAAGANTEAFFGQGTRLTVV.

The chain carries TRBV28 and TRBJ1-3, with a possible D match to TRBD1 (5 bases). Trimming took off 4 bases at V and 0 bases at J, with 7 bases between the two ends. This CDR3 comprises 14 residues. CDR1 is MDHEN, CDR2 SYDVKM, per germline. For the CDR3, the DNA is TGTGCCAGCAGTTACGGGGCCTCTGGAAACACCATATATTTT. Translating it yields CASSYGASGNTIYF.